Shown below are 18 T cell receptor beta chains from a single sample sequenced in a study of T cell responses to AZD1222 COVID-19 vaccine (dated by TCRdb to the early 2020s). What this sample's time point label stands for: about 28 days (+/-7) after the second vaccine dose. Libraries came from the immunoSEQ multiplex PCR assay. Not all clones reach the TCRdb copy of this immuneACCESS table, which keeps in-frame sequences only. Checked studies attribute under half of the gap to unresolved V genes and leave the rest unexplained. In all, the sample holds about 130,000 clones, and over 80% of those were seen once. The biggest ten clones account for about 3.5% of the sample. Sequenced here: peripheral blood, sampled 28 days after the second AZD1222 dose. Every receptor here comes from an adult who received the AZD1222 COVID-19 vaccine.

This sequence joins TRBV7-2 and TRBJ2-1; TRBD1 agrees at 8 bases. Per the germline V gene, CDR1 is SGHTA and CDR2 is FQGNSA. The CDR3 has 15 residues. Trimming removed 1 base from V and 2 bases from J; junction bases left unmatched: 1. The CDR3 DNA reads TGTGCCAGCAGCTTAGGACAGGGGACCTACAATGAGCAGTTCTTC. It yields the protein CASSLGQGTYNEQFF.

The CDR3 bases are TGTGCCAGCAGCCCAGGGACAGGAAGGGAAAAACTGTTTTTT. Its protein is CASSPGTGREKLFF. The gene calls are TRBV5-6 and TRBJ1-4; TRBD1 agrees at 8 bases. After removal of 4 bases from V and 8 bases from J, the junction contained 7 bases not matched to a gene. Germline V gene lookup returns CDR1 SGHDT and CDR2 YYEEEE. The CDR3 extends over 14 amino acids.

The chain has TRBV11-3 and TRBJ2-2; tentative D call: TRBD2 (5 bases). The germline V gene has CDR1 SGHNT and CDR2 YENEEA. Trimming pared 5 bases from V and 4 bases from J, leaving 8 bases between. This CDR3 region has 13 residues. The CDR3 nucleotides read TGTGCCAGCAGCCCGCGGGTCACCGGGGAGCTGTTTTTT. This encodes CASSPRVTGELFF.

V is TRBV7-2 and J is TRBJ2-7, with D tentatively TRBD2 (6 bases). Germline V gene sequence: CDR1 SGHTA, CDR2 FQGNSA. This CDR3 region has 13 residues. Trimming removed 4 bases from V and 6 bases from J, with 13 bases in between. For the CDR3, the DNA is TGTGCCAGCAGCTCCATGACTAGTACCGAGCAGTACTTC. It codes for CASSSMTSTEQYF. Full variable domain (outside the CDR3, taken from reference TRBV7-2 and TRBJ2-7): GAGVSQSPSNKVTEKGKDVELRCDPISGHTALYWYRQSLGQGLEFLIYFQGNSAPDKSGLPSDRFSAERTGGSVSTLTIQRTQQEDSAVYLCASSSMTSTEQYFGPGTRLTVT.

This clone has a single count. The chain carries TRBV29-1 and TRBJ2-7; the match to TRBD1 covers 7 bases. CDR1 and CDR2 from the germline V gene are SQVTM and ANQGSEA. CDR3 length equals 15 residues. V dropped 1 base and J dropped 3; count of bases not matched to a gene: 9. CDR3 region: CSVEGWGTEIYEQYF. Here the CDR3 DNA reads TGCAGCGTTGAAGGATGGGGGACAGAGATCTACGAGCAGTACTTC.

This chain joins TRBV24-1 and TRBJ1-2, with D hard to call. V was pared by 5 bases and J by 4 bases, with 10 bases between. The CDR3 sequence is 13 residues long. Per germline, CDR1 KGHDR and CDR2 SFDVKD. CDR3 sequence: CATSVKAGYGYTF. In DNA, the CDR3 is TGTGCCACCAGTGTAAAGGCCGGCTATGGCTACACCTTC.

This clone was seen a handful of times. This chain links TRBV2 with TRBJ1-5; TRBD1 matches 8 bases. Germline V gives CDR1 SNHLY, CDR2 FYNNEI. Losses at the gene ends were 8 bases for V and 4 bases for J; bases not matched to a gene: 4. This CDR3 region has 13 residues. CDR3 in DNA: TGTGCCAGCGCGACAGGGGATAATCAGCCCCAGCATTTT. It specifies CASATGDNQPQHF.

The V gene is TRBV6-5, the J gene TRBJ1-1; D is perhaps TRBD1 (6 bases). This CDR3 contains 13 residues. Per germline, CDR1 MNHEY and CDR2 SVGAGI. The V end was cut by 5 bases, the J end by 6 bases, with 13 bases between. This CDR3 reads CASSRGESPEAFF. The DNA for the CDR3 is TGTGCCAGCAGTAGGGGGGAATCACCTGAAGCTTTCTTT.

V gene TRBV27 combines with J gene TRBJ2-1, with D perhaps being TRBD1 or TRBD2 (6 bases each). Trimming took 3 bases from V and 7 from J, leaving 10 bases between them. Looked up from germline, CDR1 is MNHEY and CDR2 is SMNVEV (reference sequence). This CDR3 comprises 13 residues. Written as DNA, the CDR3 is TGTGCCAGCAGTTTCGGGGGCCGGAATGAGCAGTTCTTC. It translates to CASSFGGRNEQFF.

This chain uses TRBV6-5 with TRBJ1-1; D gene unclear. This CDR3 region has 15 residues. Germline V lookup: CDR1 MNHEY, CDR2 SVGAGI. V was cut by 4 bases and J by 2 bases, with 14 bases left in between. The CDR3, as DNA: TGTGCCAGCAGTTCCCAGGTGTGGGCAAACACTGAAGCTTTCTTT. This translates into CASSSQVWANTEAFF.

The chain uses TRBV19 and TRBJ1-4; D unresolved. The CDR3 is made up of 14 amino acids. Germline CDR1 LNHDA, CDR2 SQIVND (reference sequence). Trimming took 3 bases from V and 4 from J, leaving 9 bases between them. In DNA, the CDR3 is TGTGCCAGTAGTATTACGGCAGATAATGAAAAACTGTTTTTT. It codes for CASSITADNEKLFF.

The V and J genes are TRBV6-5 and TRBJ1-2; D unresolved. This CDR3 spans 15 amino acids. Germline V gives CDR1 MNHEY, CDR2 SVGAGI. With 0 bases removed from V and 1 base from J, the gap between germline ends came to 9 bases. The CDR3 spells CASSYSVGGNYGYTF. In DNA form, the CDR3 reads TGTGCCAGCAGTTACTCGGTTGGCGGTAACTATGGCTACACCTTC.

The chain employs TRBV3-1 (or the pseudogene TRBV3-2) and TRBJ2-2, with D uncertain. Germline loops: CDR1 LGHDT, CDR2 YNNKEL (reference sequence). The V gene lost 2 bases and the J gene lost 7 bases, with 20 bases spanning the gap. This CDR3 has 17 residues. The CDR3 protein is CASSQTYRLGGVGELFF. Here the CDR3 DNA reads TGTGCCAGCAGCCAAACTTACCGCCTAGGTGGGGTCGGGGAGCTGTTTTTT.

The chain has TRBV7-9 and TRBJ2-7; D perhaps matches TRBD1 (6 bases). V was clipped by 5 bases and J by 6 bases, with 17 bases between them. Germline loops: CDR1 SEHNR, CDR2 FQNEAQ (reference sequence). The CDR3 length is 14 residues. The CDR3 nucleotides are TGTGCCAGCAGCCCCCAACAGGGTGATGGCGAGCAGTACTTC. This encodes CASSPQQGDGEQYF.

This CDR3 is CASSGDRDSYEQYF. The CDR3, as DNA: TGCGCCAGCAGTGGGGACAGGGACTCTTACGAGCAGTACTTC. V gene TRBV10-2 combines with J gene TRBJ2-7; 9 nucleotides match TRBD1. CDR3 length: 14 residues. Germline CDR1 is WSHSY and CDR2 is SAAADI. Unmatched junction bases numbered 5, after V lost 4 bases and J lost 4 bases.

The chain employs TRBV14 and TRBJ1-2; 11 bases line up with TRBD1. Germline V gene data show CDR1 as SGHDN and CDR2 as FVKESK. With 3 bases clipped from V and 7 bases from J, the junction kept 7 bases outside the gene matches. This CDR3 comprises 15 residues. For the CDR3, the DNA is TGTGCCAGCAGCCACCGGACAGGGGGCGATTCTGGCTACACCTTC. It encodes CASSHRTGGDSGYTF.

V and J are TRBV6-5 and TRBJ1-2; a possible D gene is TRBD1 (5 bases). The CDR3 runs 16 residues. The germline V and J ends were trimmed by 2 bases and 8 bases, with 21 bases remaining between them. In germline, CDR1 is MNHEY, CDR2 SVGAGI. The CDR3: CASSYTHAEGREGYTF. The CDR3 bases are TGTGCCAGCAGTTACACTCACGCGGAGGGGCGTGAAGGCTACACCTTC.

The chain has TRBV5-1 and TRBJ1-1; TRBD1 aligns across 8 bases. Germline assignment: CDR1 SGHRS and CDR2 YFSETQ. The V gene end was trimmed by 4 bases and the J gene end by 0 bases; junction bases not matched to a gene: 5. The CDR3 loop spans 15 amino acids. The CDR3 loop reads CASSIRQGLNTEAFF. CDR3 nucleotide sequence: TGCGCCAGCAGCATACGACAGGGGCTGAACACTGAAGCTTTCTTT.